The subject of this entry is one T cell receptor (beta chain). Its antigen is still unknown. The sample is drawn from a study of vaccination and CD4 T cells after COVID-19. Background on the study: Sampling that followed vaccination took place a median approximately 72 days after dose two, within a range of 14 to 241. Culture controls were given either a CEFX pool, an HIV-1 Nef pool, or no peptide.

Cultured CD4+ T cell DNA was sequenced using the Oncomine TCR Beta short-read assay. One entry per CDR3 protein, called by TCRdb with MiXCR from the PCR reads. This table has approximately 6,900 distinct CDR3 sequences, roughly a quarter appearing once. Treatment defined: roughly 10-day PBMC culture with coronavirus spike peptide pools or control peptides (ViraFEST assay). Before the COVID-19 pandemic (2011-2018), CD4+ T cells were obtained from the unexposed donor. The CDR3 is made up of 15 amino acids. After removal of 3 bases from V and 6 bases from J, the junction contained 8 bases not matched to a gene. CDR1 is KGHSH, CDR2 LQKENI, per germline.

The TCR originated in a human donor in good health. The V call is TRBV18, the J call TRBJ1-2; TRBD1 agrees at 9 bases. Sequencing was performed on CD4+ T cells from blood, cultured in vitro. The CDR3 DNA is TGTGCCAGCTCACCCGCGGGACAGGGAGGGAATGGCTACACCTTC. It yields the protein CASSPAGQGGNGYTF.